This TCR beta chain is from a study of blood T cell repertoires in COVID-19. Across the study: The United States, Italy and Spain were the sources of the acute and convalescent COVID-19 samples.

There are 16 residues in the CDR3. Germline V gene lookup returns CDR1 SNHLY and CDR2 FYNNEI. V dropped 6 bases and J dropped 1; count of bases not matched to a gene: 8. The authors' processing: Using reference gene primer amplification, nucleated cell counts were estimated. Produced via immunoSEQ multiplex PCR; TCRdb's table is partial and in-frame only. V, J and clone size were drawn from that table, and D and trimming were deduced from the DNA. Of around 46,000 clones detected, roughly nine tenths appear once; the ten largest clones hold about 16%. Sequencing was performed on peripheral blood. The receptor was isolated from a man aged 55 to 70 with active or convalescent COVID-19. The chain combines TRBV2 with TRBJ2-1; the match to TRBD1 covers 8 bases. The DNA of the CDR3 is TGTGCCAGCAGCCCTTTGACAGGGGAATCCTACAATGAGCAGTTCTTC. This translates into CASSPLTGESYNEQFF.